This T cell receptor beta chain stems from a study of shared clonotypes between healthy human individuals. V was clipped by 7 bases and J by 2 bases; unmatched bases: 7. The CDR3 covers 15 residues. Germline values: CDR1 SNHLY, CDR2 FYNNEI. Repertoires were generated with immunoSEQ multiplex PCR, while TCRdb's copy carries only in-frame clones and drops some. The data contain over a million clones, more than 60% of them seen just once; the ten biggest clones take up nearly 1.5%. The chain links TRBV2 to TRBJ1-2, with 10 bases fitting TRBD1. This clonotype was obtained from a man aged 18 to 29 in good health. Input material: memory CD4+ T cells sorted from blood. Subset defined: CD45RA-negative fraction. The CDR3 spells CASTRQGAGNYGYTF. CDR3 in DNA: TGTGCCAGCACTAGACAGGGGGCAGGGAACTATGGCTACACCTTC. The complete variable domain, with remaining parts taken from reference TRBV2 and TRBJ1-2, reads EPEVTQTPSHQVTQMGQEVILRCVPISNHLYFYWYRQILGQKVEFLVSFYNNEISEKSEIFDDQFSVERPDGSNFTLKIRSTKLEDSAMYFCASTRQGAGNYGYTFGSGTRLTVV.